The 17 T cell receptor beta chains below come from one sample, sequenced in a study of OX40 agonist ivuxolimab in advanced cancers. Data came from immunoSEQ multiplex PCR; TCRdb stores just in-frame clones and leaves some out. The sample includes some 48,000 clones, 80% to 95% of them seen just once. Sequenced here: CD4+ or CD8+ T cells sorted from blood, sampled in a trial of the OX40 agonist ivuxolimab. These receptors all come from an adult with an advanced solid tumor such as melanoma, head and neck, liver or kidney cancer.

The rearrangement joins TRBV30 to TRBJ1-2, with a possible D match to TRBD1 (6 bases). Trimming left V 4 bases short and J 4 bases short, with 13 bases between. This CDR3 has 13 amino acids. Germline V gives CDR1 GTSNPN, CDR2 SVGIG (reference sequence). CDR3 DNA: TGTGCCTGGACTAGGGACACTCCCTATGGCTACACCTTC. It translates to CAWTRDTPYGYTF.

V gene TRBV19 combines with J gene TRBJ1-1; D is undetermined. Germline V gene sequence: CDR1 LNHDA, CDR2 SQIVND (reference sequence). V was trimmed by 7 bases and J by 1 base, leaving 13 bases between them. The CDR3 sequence is 14 residues long. In DNA, the CDR3 is TGTGCCAGTACCATAGGAGGAGCGAACACTGAAGCTTTCTTT. Residues: CASTIGGANTEAFF.

CDR3 in DNA: TGTGCCAGCAGTTACTCGGGGCAAGATACGCAGTATTTT. It yields the protein CASSYSGQDTQYF. This chain links TRBV6-6 with TRBJ2-3; D possibly corresponds to TRBD1 (5 bases). The germline gives CDR1 MNHNY, CDR2 SVGAGI (reference sequence). CDR3 length: 13 amino acids. V lost 0 bases, J lost 5 bases, and 6 bases lay in between.

The V and J genes are TRBV7-8 and TRBJ2-7, with 8 bases lining up with TRBD1. Unmatched junction bases numbered 8, after V lost 5 bases and J lost 5 bases. Per germline, CDR1 SGHVS and CDR2 FQNEAQ. The CDR3 runs 14 residues. The DNA of the CDR3 is TGTGCCAGCAGCCCGACAGGGGCGCCCAACGAGCAGTACGTC. This codes for CASSPTGAPNEQYV.

The chain joins TRBV5-1 to TRBJ2-7; tentative D call: TRBD2 (5 bases). The CDR3 spans 11 residues. The germline V gene encodes CDR1 SGHRS and CDR2 YFSETQ. Trimming removed 7 bases from V and 2 bases from J, with 7 bases in between. The CDR3 bases are TGCGCCAGCGCCGGGACCTACGAGCAGTACTTC. This sequence encodes CASAGTYEQYF.

The V gene is TRBV5-1, the J gene TRBJ1-2; maybe TRBD1 (5 bases). The CDR3 has 15 amino acids. Germline values: CDR1 SGHRS, CDR2 YFSETQ. Trimming left V 2 bases short and J 5 bases short, with 16 bases between. In DNA, the CDR3 is TGCGCCAGCAGCTTAACCGGGACTTCAGATTATGGCTACACCTTC. This sequence encodes CASSLTGTSDYGYTF.

V usage is TRBV25-1 and J usage is TRBJ1-1; D is possibly TRBD1 (5 bases). The length of the CDR3 is 14 residues. Looked up from germline, CDR1 is MGHDK and CDR2 is SYGVNS. Trimming took 3 bases from V and 1 from J, leaving 9 bases between them. The CDR3 protein is CASSESGANTEAFF. CDR3 in DNA: TGTGCCAGCAGTGAGTCTGGGGCGAACACTGAAGCTTTCTTT.

This clone was counted a single time. V and J are TRBV5-1 and TRBJ2-7; D is perhaps TRBD1 (5 bases). The CDR3 extends over 15 amino acids. Germline V gene sequence: CDR1 SGHRS, CDR2 YFSETQ. The V end was cut by 2 bases, the J end by 3 bases, with 15 bases between. Here the CDR3 reads CASSFLPTENYEQYV. DNA for the CDR3: TGCGCCAGCAGCTTCCTACCGACAGAAAACTACGAGCAGTACGTC.

This clone was seen just once. The chain links TRBV6-5 to TRBJ2-5, with 9 bases lining up with TRBD1. This CDR3 contains 14 residues. J gave up 6 bases and V 7 bases, and 9 bases lay outside the gene matches. The germline V gene encodes CDR1 MNHEY and CDR2 SVGAGI. Here the CDR3 DNA reads TGTGCCAGCACCACCCCGGGACAGGGAAAGACCCAGTACTTC. This translates into CASTTPGQGKTQYF.

The genes are TRBV4-1 and TRBJ2-1; tentatively, D is TRBD1 (5 bases). This CDR3 region has 15 residues. V was shortened by 4 bases and J by 7 bases, with 17 bases between the two germline ends. Germline CDR1 is MGHRA and CDR2 is YSYEKL. The DNA of the CDR3 is TGCGCCAGCAGCCCGCAAGCACAGGTGCGAAATGAGCAGTTCTTC. Translating gives CASSPQAQVRNEQFF.

A few counts support this clone. Here the CDR3 DNA reads TGCGCCAGCAGCCAAGTCGGACTGACCACTGAAGCTTTCTTT. Protein product: CASSQVGLTTEAFF. The chain recombines TRBV4-1 with TRBJ1-1, with no clear D. The length of the CDR3 is 14 residues. CDR1 MGHRA and CDR2 YSYEKL come from the germline V gene. The V end lost 1 base, the J end lost 4 bases, and 10 bases lay between the germline ends.

The chain employs TRBV27 and TRBJ2-1; possible D gene TRBD2, 6 bases. The CDR3 has 19 residues. The ends were cut back, 0 bases at V and 7 bases at J, with 25 bases in the middle. In germline, CDR1 is MNHEY, CDR2 SMNVEV (reference sequence). This CDR3 is CASSLSSLESWGELNEQFF. CDR3 DNA: TGTGCCAGCAGTTTATCGTCCCTGGAATCTTGGGGGGAACTGAATGAGCAGTTCTTC.

The chain employs TRBV4-2 and TRBJ2-3, with 9 nucleotides matching TRBD2. With 2 bases clipped from V and 3 bases from J, the junction kept 3 bases outside the gene matches. The CDR3 runs 15 residues. The germline V gene encodes CDR1 LGHNA and CDR2 YNFKEQ. The CDR3 here is CASSQLAGETDTQYF. The CDR3 DNA is TGTGCCAGCAGCCAATTAGCGGGGGAGACAGATACGCAGTATTTT.

The CDR3 DNA reads TGTGCCAGCAGTTTATCACGGACAGGGGGGATCCAAGAGACCCAGTACTTC. Translating it yields CASSLSRTGGIQETQYF. This chain connects TRBV27 to TRBJ2-5; 10 bases map to TRBD1. Trimming took 0 bases from V and 1 from J; bases not matched to a gene: 5. Germline V gene sequence: CDR1 MNHEY, CDR2 SMNVEV (reference sequence). The CDR3 length is 17 residues.

CDR3 DNA sequence: TGCGCCAGCAGCCAAAAGCACAGGGGCCAAGAGACCCAGTACTTC. This translates into CASSQKHRGQETQYF. This sequence joins TRBV4-1 and TRBJ2-5; the match to TRBD1 covers 7 bases. There are 15 residues in the CDR3. Per the germline V gene, CDR1 is MGHRA and CDR2 is YSYEKL. V dropped 2 bases and J dropped 1; count of bases not matched to a gene: 4.

The rearrangement links TRBV30 to TRBJ2-2, with D unresolved. V lost 2 bases, J lost 5 bases, and 6 bases lay in between. Germline lookup yields CDR1 GTSNPN and CDR2 SVGIG (reference sequence). The length of the CDR3 is 12 residues. As DNA, the CDR3 is TGTGCCTGGAGTATCGAGACCGGGGAGCTGTTTTTT. It codes for CAWSIETGELFF.

The chain couples TRBV19 to TRBJ2-5; perhaps TRBD1 as D (6 bases). The CDR3 covers 16 residues. The germline gives CDR1 LNHDA, CDR2 SQIVND (reference sequence). Between the trimmed V and J ends, which lost 3 bases and 1 base, there was a span of 15 bases. The CDR3 DNA sequence: TGTGCCAGTAGTATCGTATTCAGGGGAGTCCAAGAGACCCAGTACTTC. Protein: CASSIVFRGVQETQYF.